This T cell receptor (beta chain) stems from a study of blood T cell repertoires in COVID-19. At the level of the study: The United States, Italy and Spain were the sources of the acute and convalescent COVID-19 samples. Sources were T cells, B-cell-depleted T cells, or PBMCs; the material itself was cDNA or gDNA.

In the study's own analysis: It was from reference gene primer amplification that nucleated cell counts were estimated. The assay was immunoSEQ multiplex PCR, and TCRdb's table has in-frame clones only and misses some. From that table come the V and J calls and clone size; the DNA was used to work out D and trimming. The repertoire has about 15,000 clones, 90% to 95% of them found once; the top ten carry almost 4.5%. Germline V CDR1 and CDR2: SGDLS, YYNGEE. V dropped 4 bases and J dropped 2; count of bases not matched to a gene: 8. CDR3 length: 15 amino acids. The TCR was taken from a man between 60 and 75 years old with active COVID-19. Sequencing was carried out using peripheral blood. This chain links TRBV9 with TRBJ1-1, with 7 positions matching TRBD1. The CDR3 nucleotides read TGTGCCAGCAGCCCACCGACAGGGCTTAACACTGAAGCTTTCTTT. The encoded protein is CASSPPTGLNTEAFF.